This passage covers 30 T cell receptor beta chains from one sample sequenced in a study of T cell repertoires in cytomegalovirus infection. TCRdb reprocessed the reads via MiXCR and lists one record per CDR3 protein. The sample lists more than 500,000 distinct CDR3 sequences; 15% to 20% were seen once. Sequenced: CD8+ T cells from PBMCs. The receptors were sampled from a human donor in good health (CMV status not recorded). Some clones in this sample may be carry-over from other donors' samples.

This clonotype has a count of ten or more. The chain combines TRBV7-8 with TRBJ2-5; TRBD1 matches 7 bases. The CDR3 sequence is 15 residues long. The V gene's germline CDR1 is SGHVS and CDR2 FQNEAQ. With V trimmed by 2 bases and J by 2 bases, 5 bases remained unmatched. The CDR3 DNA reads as TGTGCCAGCAGCTTATCTCGGACAGGACAAGAGACCCAGTACTTC. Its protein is CASSLSRTGQETQYF.

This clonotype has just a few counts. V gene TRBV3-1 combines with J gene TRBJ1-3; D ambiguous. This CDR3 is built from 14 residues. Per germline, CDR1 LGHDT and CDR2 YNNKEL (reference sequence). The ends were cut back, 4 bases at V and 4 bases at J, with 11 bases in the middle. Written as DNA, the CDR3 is TGTGCCAGCAGCCCAAAGTACGGGGGAAACACCATATATTTT. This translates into CASSPKYGGNTIYF.

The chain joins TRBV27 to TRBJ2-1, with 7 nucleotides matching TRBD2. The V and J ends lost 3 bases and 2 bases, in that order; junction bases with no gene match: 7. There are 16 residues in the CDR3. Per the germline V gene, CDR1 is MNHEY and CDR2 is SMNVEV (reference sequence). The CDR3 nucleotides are TGTGCCAGCAGTTTGGCAAGCGGGGATACCTACAATGAGCAGTTCTTC. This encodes CASSLASGDTYNEQFF.

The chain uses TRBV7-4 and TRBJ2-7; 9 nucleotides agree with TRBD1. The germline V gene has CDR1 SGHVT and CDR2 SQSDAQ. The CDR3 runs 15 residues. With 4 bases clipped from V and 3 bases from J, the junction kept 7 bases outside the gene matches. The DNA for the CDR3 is TGTGCCAGCAGCTCCCGGGACAGGGCTTACTACGAGCAGTACTTC. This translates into CASSSRDRAYYEQYF.

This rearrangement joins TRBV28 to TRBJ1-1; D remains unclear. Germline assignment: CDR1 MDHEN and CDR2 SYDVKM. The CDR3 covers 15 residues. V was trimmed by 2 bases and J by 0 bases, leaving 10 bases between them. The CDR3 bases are TGTGCCAGCAGTTTAATTATGAGAGTGAACACTGAAGCTTTCTTT. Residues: CASSLIMRVNTEAFF.

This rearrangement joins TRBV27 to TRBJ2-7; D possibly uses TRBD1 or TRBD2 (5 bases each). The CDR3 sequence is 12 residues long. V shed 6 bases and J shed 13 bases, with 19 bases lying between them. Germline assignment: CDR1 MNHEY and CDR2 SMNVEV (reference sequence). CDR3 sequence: CASSSPRRGLYF. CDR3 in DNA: TGTGCCAGCAGCTCCCCCCGCCGGGGCCTCTACTTC.

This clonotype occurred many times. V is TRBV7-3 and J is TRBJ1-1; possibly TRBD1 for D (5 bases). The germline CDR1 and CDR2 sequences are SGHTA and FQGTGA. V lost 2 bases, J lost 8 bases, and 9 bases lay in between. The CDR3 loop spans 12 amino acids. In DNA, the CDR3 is TGTGCCAGCAGCTTACCAGGGAGGGAAGCTTTCTTT. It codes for CASSLPGREAFF. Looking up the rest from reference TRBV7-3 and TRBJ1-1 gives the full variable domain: GAGVSQTPSNKVTEKGKYVELRCDPISGHTALYWYRQSLGQGPEFLIYFQGTGAADDSGLPNDRFFAVRPEGSVSTLKIQRTERGDSAVYLCASSLPGREAFFGQGTRLTVV.

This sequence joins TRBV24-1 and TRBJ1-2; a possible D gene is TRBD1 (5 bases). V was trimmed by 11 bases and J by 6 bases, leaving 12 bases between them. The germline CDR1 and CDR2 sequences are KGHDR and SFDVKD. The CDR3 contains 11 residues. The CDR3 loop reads CAILGEDGYTF. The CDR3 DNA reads TGTGCCATCCTGGGGGAGGATGGCTACACCTTC.

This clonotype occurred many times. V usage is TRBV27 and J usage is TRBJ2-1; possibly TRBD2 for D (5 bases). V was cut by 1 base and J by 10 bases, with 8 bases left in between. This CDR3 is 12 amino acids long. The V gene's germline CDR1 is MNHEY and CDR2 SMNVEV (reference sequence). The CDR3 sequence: CASSLFGIEQFF. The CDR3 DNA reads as TGTGCCAGCAGTTTATTCGGGATAGAGCAGTTCTTC.

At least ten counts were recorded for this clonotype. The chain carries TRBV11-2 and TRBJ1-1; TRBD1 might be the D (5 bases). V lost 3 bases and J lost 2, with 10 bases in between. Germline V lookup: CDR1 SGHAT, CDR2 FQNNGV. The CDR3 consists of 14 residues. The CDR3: CASSFGAVNTEAFF. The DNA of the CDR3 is TGTGCCAGCAGCTTTGGGGCAGTCAACACTGAAGCTTTCTTT.

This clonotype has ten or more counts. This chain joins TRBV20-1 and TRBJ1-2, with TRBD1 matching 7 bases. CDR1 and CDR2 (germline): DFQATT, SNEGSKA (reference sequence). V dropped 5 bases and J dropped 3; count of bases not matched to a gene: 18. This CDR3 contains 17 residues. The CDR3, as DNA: TGCAGTGCTCGACGGAGCAGGGACAGTCAAGTGGACTATGGCTACACCTTC. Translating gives CSARRSRDSQVDYGYTF.

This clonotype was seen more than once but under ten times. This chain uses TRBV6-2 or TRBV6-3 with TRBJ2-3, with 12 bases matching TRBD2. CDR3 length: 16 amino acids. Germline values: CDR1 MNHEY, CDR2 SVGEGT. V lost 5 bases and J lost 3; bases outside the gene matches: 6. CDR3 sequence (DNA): TGTGCCAGCAGTGACCGGACTAGCGGGATAACAGATACGCAGTATTTT. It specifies CASSDRTSGITDTQYF.

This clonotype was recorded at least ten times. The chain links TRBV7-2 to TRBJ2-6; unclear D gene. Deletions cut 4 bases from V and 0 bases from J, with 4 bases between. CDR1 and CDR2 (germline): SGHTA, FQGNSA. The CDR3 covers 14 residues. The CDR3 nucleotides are TGTGCCAGCAGCTCGGGCTCTGGGGCCAACGTCCTGACTTTC. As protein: CASSSGSGANVLTF.

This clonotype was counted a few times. CDR3 nucleotide sequence: TGTGCCAGCGTAGGGGTTAGCGGGGAGCTGTTTTTT. Residues: CASVGVSGELFF. The genes are TRBV2 and TRBJ2-2, with D possibly matching TRBD1 (5 bases). Germline V gene sequence: CDR1 SNHLY, CDR2 FYNNEI. Trimming stripped 8 bases from V and 7 bases from J, with 11 bases between. CDR3 length: 12 amino acids.

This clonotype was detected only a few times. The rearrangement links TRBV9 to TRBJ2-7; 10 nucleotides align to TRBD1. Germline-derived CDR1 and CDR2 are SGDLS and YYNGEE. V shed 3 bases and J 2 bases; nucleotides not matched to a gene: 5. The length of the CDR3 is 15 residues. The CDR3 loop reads CASSAGTGDPYEQYF. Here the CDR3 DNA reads TGTGCCAGCAGCGCAGGGACAGGGGACCCCTACGAGCAGTACTTC.

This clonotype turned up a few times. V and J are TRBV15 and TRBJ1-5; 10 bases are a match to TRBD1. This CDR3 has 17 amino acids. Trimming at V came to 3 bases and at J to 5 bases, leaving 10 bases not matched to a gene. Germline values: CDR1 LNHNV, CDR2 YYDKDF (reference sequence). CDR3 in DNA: TGTGCCACCAGCAGTCTCCCGGACAGGGGGGGCGATCAGCCCCAGCATTTT. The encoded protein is CATSSLPDRGGDQPQHF.

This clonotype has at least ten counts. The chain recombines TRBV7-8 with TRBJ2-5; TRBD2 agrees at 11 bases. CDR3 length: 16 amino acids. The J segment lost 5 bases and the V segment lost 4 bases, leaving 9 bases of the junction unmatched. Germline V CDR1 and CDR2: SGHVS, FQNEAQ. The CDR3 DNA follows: TGTGCCAGCAGCTACCCTAGCGGGGGGCTGAGGGAGACCCAGTACTTC. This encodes CASSYPSGGLRETQYF.

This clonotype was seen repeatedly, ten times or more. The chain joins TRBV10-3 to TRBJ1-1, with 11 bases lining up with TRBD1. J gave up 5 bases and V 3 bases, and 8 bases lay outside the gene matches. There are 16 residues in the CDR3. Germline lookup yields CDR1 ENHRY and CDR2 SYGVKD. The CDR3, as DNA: TGTGCCATCAGTGACGGACAGGGGGCGGTTCAAACTGAAGCTTTCTTT. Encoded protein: CAISDGQGAVQTEAFF.

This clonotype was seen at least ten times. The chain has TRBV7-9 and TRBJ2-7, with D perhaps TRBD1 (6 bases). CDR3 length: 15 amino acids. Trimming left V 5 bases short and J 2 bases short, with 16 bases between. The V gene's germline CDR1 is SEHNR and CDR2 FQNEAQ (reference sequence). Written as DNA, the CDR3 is TGTGCCAGCAGCGGTACCGGGACATTAGCCTACGAGCAGTACTTC. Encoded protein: CASSGTGTLAYEQYF.

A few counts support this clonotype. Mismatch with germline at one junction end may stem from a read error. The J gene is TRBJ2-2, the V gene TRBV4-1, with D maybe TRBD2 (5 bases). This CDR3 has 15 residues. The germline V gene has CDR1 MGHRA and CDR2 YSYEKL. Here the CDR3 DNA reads TGTGCCAGCAGCCAGGATATGAGAGGGACCGGGGAGCTGTTTTTT. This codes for CASSQDMRGTGELFF.

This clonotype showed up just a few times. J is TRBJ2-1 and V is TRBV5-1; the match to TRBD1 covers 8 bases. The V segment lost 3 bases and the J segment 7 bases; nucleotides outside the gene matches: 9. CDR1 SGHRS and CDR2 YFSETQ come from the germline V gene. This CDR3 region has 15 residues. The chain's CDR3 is CASSSRQGLRNEQFF. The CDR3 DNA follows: TGCGCCAGCAGCTCGAGACAGGGGTTAAGGAATGAGCAGTTCTTC.

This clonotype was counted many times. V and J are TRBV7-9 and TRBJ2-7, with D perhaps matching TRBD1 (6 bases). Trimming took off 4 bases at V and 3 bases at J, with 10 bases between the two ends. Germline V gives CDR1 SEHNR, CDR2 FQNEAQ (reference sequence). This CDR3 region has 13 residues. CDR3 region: CASSWTAGYEQYF. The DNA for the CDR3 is TGTGCCAGCAGCTGGACAGCTGGCTACGAGCAGTACTTC.

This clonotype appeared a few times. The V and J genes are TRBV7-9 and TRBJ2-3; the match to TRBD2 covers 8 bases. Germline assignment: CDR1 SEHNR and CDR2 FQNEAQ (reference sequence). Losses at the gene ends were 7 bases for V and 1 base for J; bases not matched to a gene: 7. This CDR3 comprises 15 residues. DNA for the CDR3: TGTGCCAGCATCAGCGGGAGAATCGGCACAGATACGCAGTATTTT. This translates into CASISGRIGTDTQYF.

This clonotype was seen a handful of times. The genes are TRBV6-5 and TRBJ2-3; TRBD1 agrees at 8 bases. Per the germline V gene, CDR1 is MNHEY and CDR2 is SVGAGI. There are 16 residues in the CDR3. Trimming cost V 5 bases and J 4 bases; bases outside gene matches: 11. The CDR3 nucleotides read TGTGCCAGCAGTACCCGACAGGGGACAATTCCAGATACGCAGTATTTT. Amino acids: CASSTRQGTIPDTQYF.

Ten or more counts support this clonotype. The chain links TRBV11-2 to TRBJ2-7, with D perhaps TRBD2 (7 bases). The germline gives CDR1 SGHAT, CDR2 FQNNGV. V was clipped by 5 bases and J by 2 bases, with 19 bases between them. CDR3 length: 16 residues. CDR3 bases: TGTGCCAGCAGCCCTGGGGGGGCCCCAGGGACCTACGAGCAGTACTTC. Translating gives CASSPGGAPGTYEQYF.

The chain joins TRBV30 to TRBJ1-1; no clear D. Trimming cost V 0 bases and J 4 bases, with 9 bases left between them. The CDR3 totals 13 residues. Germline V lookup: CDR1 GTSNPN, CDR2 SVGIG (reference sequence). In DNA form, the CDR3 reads TGTGCCTGGAGTGTAATAGACCTCACTGAAGCTTTCTTT. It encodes CAWSVIDLTEAFF.

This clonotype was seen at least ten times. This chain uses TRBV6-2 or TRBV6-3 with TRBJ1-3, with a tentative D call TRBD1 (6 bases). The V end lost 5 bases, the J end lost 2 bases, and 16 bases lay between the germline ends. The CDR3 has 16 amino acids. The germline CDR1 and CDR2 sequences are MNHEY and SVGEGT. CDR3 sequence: CASSLYVGGPGNTIYF. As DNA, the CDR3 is TGTGCCAGCAGTCTCTACGTAGGGGGGCCTGGAAACACCATATATTTT.

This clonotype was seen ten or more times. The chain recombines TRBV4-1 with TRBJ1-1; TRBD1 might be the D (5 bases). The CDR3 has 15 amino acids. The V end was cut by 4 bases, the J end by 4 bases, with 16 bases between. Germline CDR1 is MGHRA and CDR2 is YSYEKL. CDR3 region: CASSRNGGVGTEAFF. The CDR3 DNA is TGCGCCAGCAGCCGAAACGGAGGGGTGGGCACTGAAGCTTTCTTT.

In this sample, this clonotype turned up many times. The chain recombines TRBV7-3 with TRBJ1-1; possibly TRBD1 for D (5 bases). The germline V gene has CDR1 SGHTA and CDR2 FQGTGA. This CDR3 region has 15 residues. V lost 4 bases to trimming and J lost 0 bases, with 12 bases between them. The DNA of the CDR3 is TGTGCCAGCAGCTATTGGACGGACATGAACACTGAAGCTTTCTTT. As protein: CASSYWTDMNTEAFF.

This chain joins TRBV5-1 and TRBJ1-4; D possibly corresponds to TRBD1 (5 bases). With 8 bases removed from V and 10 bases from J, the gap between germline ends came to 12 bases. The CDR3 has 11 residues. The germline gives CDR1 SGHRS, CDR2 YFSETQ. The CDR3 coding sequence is TGCGCCAGTGCCGGGGGTGGAAAACTGTTTTTT. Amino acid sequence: CASAGGGKLFF.